The 23 T cell receptor beta chains below come from one sample, sequenced in a study of blood T cells in healthy people across ages. Alongside a J-beta primer mix, a sample-barcoded 5' primer served in a second PCR lasting roughly 7 to 11 cycles. TCRdb called the 5' RACE reads again in MiXCR, with one record for every CDR3 protein. Here the sample spans about 1.4 million distinct CDR3 sequences, approximately 59% being singletons. Sequencing was performed on blood. These receptors all stem from a man aged 18 to 29 in good health.

This chain links TRBV29-1 with TRBJ2-3; 9 bases align to TRBD1. Germline CDR1 SQVTM, CDR2 ANQGSEA. J lost 5 bases, V lost 8 bases, and 11 bases had no gene match. The length of the CDR3 is 14 residues. CDR3 bases: TGCAGCACACTCCGCGGGACAGGGTTAGATACGCAGTATTTT. It yields the protein CSTLRGTGLDTQYF.

This clonotype was counted a few times. J is TRBJ2-1 and V is TRBV10-3; D is unresolved. The ends were cut back, 0 bases at V and 8 bases at J, with 5 bases in the middle. The CDR3 is 12 amino acids. Germline V lookup: CDR1 ENHRY, CDR2 SYGVKD. The CDR3 loop is CAISESIDEQFF. CDR3 bases: TGTGCCATCAGTGAGTCCATAGATGAGCAGTTCTTC.

This clonotype was counted only a few times. The rearrangement uses TRBV9 and TRBJ2-5; D remains unclear. The V gene lost 1 base and the J gene lost 4 bases, with 8 bases spanning the gap. The germline gives CDR1 SGDLS, CDR2 YYNGEE. This CDR3 contains 13 residues. The CDR3 DNA reads as TGTGCCAGCAGCGTATCGTCAGGAGAGACCCAGTACTTC. It codes for CASSVSSGETQYF.

This clonotype was detected a few times. This rearrangement joins TRBV28 to TRBJ2-4; D ambiguous. The J call may be faulty, since TRBJ2-7 better matches the DNA end. CDR3 size: 13 residues. Germline lookup yields CDR1 MDHEN and CDR2 SYDVKM. CDR3 in DNA: TGTGCCAGCAGTAGACCCTCGCCCTACGAGCAGTACTTC. It codes for CASSRPSPYEQYF.

The CDR3 DNA reads as TGTGCCAGCAGTTCGATCGACAGGGGGCGGGAGACCCAGTACTTC. It translates to CASSSIDRGRETQYF. The chain carries TRBV28 and TRBJ2-5, with 10 bases matching TRBD1. CDR1 and CDR2 (germline): MDHEN, SYDVKM. The CDR3 spans 15 residues. With 4 bases clipped from V and 5 bases from J, the junction kept 7 bases outside the gene matches. Filled out from reference TRBV28 and TRBJ2-5, the complete variable domain reads DVKVTQSSRYLVKRTGEKVFLECVQDMDHENMFWYRQDPGLGLRLIYFSYDVKMKEKGDIPEGYSVSREKKERFSLILESASTNQTSMYLCASSSIDRGRETQYFGPGTRLLVL.

The V gene is TRBV15, the J gene TRBJ1-2, with D possibly TRBD1 on 6 matching bases. The CDR3 is 14 residues long. Germline CDR1 is LNHNV and CDR2 is YYDKDF (reference sequence). V was clipped by 3 bases and J by 4 bases, with 12 bases between them. The CDR3: CATSSGQSRYGYTF. As DNA, the CDR3 is TGTGCCACCAGCAGCGGACAGAGCCGCTATGGCTACACCTTC.

The CDR3 nucleotides are TGTGCCAGCAGTTACAGCGGGCTGGCGTCCTACGAGCAGTACTTC. This codes for CASSYSGLASYEQYF. The chain combines TRBV6-5 with TRBJ2-7; weak D call: TRBD2 (6 bases). The CDR3 covers 15 residues. The V gene lost 2 bases and the J gene lost 1 base, with 12 bases spanning the gap. CDR1 is MNHEY and CDR2 is SVGAGI in the germline V gene.

This rearrangement joins TRBV4-1 to TRBJ1-4; tentatively, D is TRBD1 (5 bases). Germline CDR1 MGHRA, CDR2 YSYEKL. V gave up 0 bases and J gave up 7 bases, with 21 bases separating them. The CDR3 has 18 amino acids. CDR3 in amino acids: CASSQDSRDSLNFEKLFF. The CDR3 region has the DNA TGCGCCAGCAGCCAAGATAGCAGAGACAGTCTTAATTTTGAAAAACTGTTTTTT.

About this clonotype itself: The junction shows a germline mismatch at one end, possibly a read error. V and J are TRBV4-1 and TRBJ2-7, with TRBD2 matching 7 bases. Germline V gives CDR1 MGHRA, CDR2 YSYEKL. The CDR3 totals 17 residues. The CDR3 DNA reads TGCGCCGGCAGCCCCATACGAAGGGCTAGCGGCTCCTACGAGCAGTACTTC. Its protein product is CAGSPIRRASGSYEQYF.

The count of this clonotype is one. At one end, the junction sequence differs from germline, possibly due to a read error. The V gene is TRBV12-3 or TRBV12-4, the J gene TRBJ2-3; TRBD2 is a possible D gene (7 bases). The CDR3 has 14 amino acids. This CDR3 reads CASSFGGAADMQYF. For the CDR3, the DNA is TGTGCCAGCAGTTTTGGGGGGGCCGCAGATATGCAGTATTTT.

V and J are TRBV20-1 and TRBJ2-7; 8 bases align to TRBD1. The CDR3 runs 13 residues. The V gene's germline CDR1 is DFQATT and CDR2 SNEGSKA (reference sequence). J lost 5 bases, V lost 6 bases, and 9 bases had no gene match. CDR3 sequence reads: CSASGQGVNEQYF. The CDR3 region has the DNA TGCAGTGCCTCCGGACAGGGAGTGAACGAGCAGTACTTC.

The CDR3 DNA sequence: TGTGCCAGCGGTAGAGCGGGGCGAGATACGCAGTATTTT. Protein product: CASGRAGRDTQYF. This chain uses TRBV2 with TRBJ2-3, with 7 positions matching TRBD2. Germline V gene lookup returns CDR1 SNHLY and CDR2 FYNNEI. This CDR3 region has 13 residues. Trimming at V came to 8 bases and at J to 5 bases, leaving 7 bases not matched to a gene. Together with reference TRBV2 and TRBJ2-3, the CDR3 gives the full variable domain: EPEVTQTPSHQVTQMGQEVILRCVPISNHLYFYWYRQILGQKVEFLVSFYNNEISEKSEIFDDQFSVERPDGSNFTLKIRSTKLEDSAMYFCASGRAGRDTQYFGPGTRLTVL.

This clonotype occurred once. The germline gene is not matched at one end of the junction; a read error may be the cause. This sequence joins TRBV12-3 or TRBV12-4 and TRBJ2-1, with 10 bases aligning to TRBD2. The J call may be incorrect, as the DNA end agrees better with TRBJ2-7. The CDR3 contains 16 residues. The CDR3 DNA sequence: TGTGCCAGCAGTTTAGGGGCTAGCGGGAGCCCCTACAAGCAGTACTTC. Amino acid sequence: CASSLGASGSPYKQYF.

The V and J genes are TRBV10-3 and TRBJ2-7, with 10 positions matching TRBD2. The J call may be incorrect, as the DNA end agrees better with TRBJ2-5. There are 15 residues in the CDR3. Looked up from germline, CDR1 is ENHRY and CDR2 is SYGVKD. The CDR3 region is CAISFQAGGLETQYF. The CDR3 bases are TGTGCCATCAGTTTCCAAGCGGGAGGGCTAGAGACCCAGTACTTC.

The CDR3 DNA is TGTGCCAGCAGTTACGCTCCTAGCTCCTACAATGAGCAGTTCTTC. Protein: CASSYAPSSYNEQFF. The gene calls are TRBV6-5 and TRBJ2-1; D uncertain. Trimming removed 2 bases from V and 0 bases from J, with 8 bases in between. This CDR3 is 15 amino acids long. In germline, CDR1 is MNHEY, CDR2 SVGAGI.

This clonotype turned up a few times. The genes are TRBV29-1 and TRBJ2-6; D is perhaps TRBD1 or TRBD2 (6 bases each). Germline-derived CDR1 and CDR2 are SQVTM and ANQGSEA. Trimming took off 6 bases at V and 2 bases at J, with 17 bases between the two ends. This CDR3 has 16 residues. In DNA, the CDR3 is TGCAGCGTCCAAAGGGGGGCGGGTCCTGGGGCCAACGTCCTGACTTTC. Translation: CSVQRGAGPGANVLTF.

On this clonotype: This sequence may be a read error, since a much larger clone differs from it by one base. The chain is built from TRBV20-1 and TRBJ2-1; D may be TRBD2 (6 bases). Per the germline V gene, CDR1 is DFQATT and CDR2 is SNEGSKA (reference sequence). The length of the CDR3 is 16 residues. V lost 0 bases, J lost 8 bases, and 20 bases lay in between. The CDR3, as DNA: TGCAGTGCTAGAGATTTGCACGGACTAATTCTCGATGAGCAGTTCTTC. This encodes CSARDLHGLILDEQFF.

The chain couples TRBV5-5 to TRBJ2-5; perhaps TRBD1 as D (5 bases). This CDR3 has 16 amino acids. CDR1 is SGHKS, CDR2 YYEKEE, per germline (reference sequence). V lost 4 bases to trimming and J lost 0 bases, with 16 bases between them. CDR3 bases: TGTGCCAGCAGCCCCACCCAGGGCGCTAACCAAGAGACCCAGTACTTC. Its protein product is CASSPTQGANQETQYF.

This rearrangement joins TRBV2 to TRBJ2-2; D is unclear. V lost 6 bases, J lost 6 bases, and 14 bases lay in between. This CDR3 has 14 amino acids. Germline V lookup: CDR1 SNHLY, CDR2 FYNNEI. CDR3 DNA: TGTGCCAGCAGCCGGGCGCCGACGGCCGGGGAGCTGTTTTTT. Its protein product is CASSRAPTAGELFF.

The V gene is TRBV12-5, the J gene TRBJ2-3, with 7 bases identical to TRBD2. The ends lost 4 bases at V and 4 bases at J; junction bases unmatched: 2. Germline V gene data show CDR1 as LGHNT and CDR2 as FRNRAP. The CDR3 spans 13 residues. CDR3 DNA sequence: TGTGCTAGTGGTTACAGCGGGGCAGATACGCAGTATTTT. Translated: CASGYSGADTQYF. Based on the CDR3 plus reference TRBV12-5 and TRBJ2-3, the full variable domain is DARVTQTPRHKVTEMGQEVTMRCQPILGHNTVFWYRQTMMQGLELLAYFRNRAPLDDSGMPKDRFSAEMPDATLATLKIQPSEPRDSAVYFCASGYSGADTQYFGPGTRLTVL.

This chain's CDR3 is CASSQAGNSPLHF. As DNA, the CDR3 is TGCGCCAGCAGCCAAGCGGGAAATTCACCCCTCCACTTT. The V call is TRBV4-1, the J call TRBJ1-6, with D uncertain. Germline V CDR1 and CDR2: MGHRA, YSYEKL. The CDR3 spans 13 residues. Trimming removed 1 base from V and 7 bases from J, with 5 bases in between.

The V and J genes are TRBV29-1 and TRBJ2-1; TRBD2 matches at 9 bases. The CDR3 sequence is 13 residues long. Losses at the gene ends were 4 bases for V and 7 bases for J; bases not matched to a gene: 5. Per the germline V gene, CDR1 is SQVTM and CDR2 is ANQGSEA. The CDR3 DNA is TGCAGCGTTGCAGTGACTAGCGGTAATGAGCAGTTCTTC. As protein: CSVAVTSGNEQFF.

This clonotype was detected only a few times. The CDR3 DNA follows: TGTGCCAGCAGTTTAACCAAACTAGCGGCCTCCAAGTACTTC. The encoded protein is CASSLTKLAASKYF. The rearrangement links TRBV27 to TRBJ2-5; TRBD2 agrees at 8 bases. Per germline, CDR1 MNHEY and CDR2 SMNVEV (reference sequence). The CDR3 extends over 14 amino acids. V lost 2 bases, J lost 12 bases, and 11 bases stayed unmatched.